The TCR beta chain described here comes from a study of T cell repertoires in cytomegalovirus infection. MiXCR was run by TCRdb on the reads, yielding one entry per CDR3 protein. The data contain around 740,000 distinct CDR3 sequences, approximately 40% of them singletons. The V gene's germline CDR1 is SEHNR and CDR2 FQNEAQ (reference sequence). CDR3 length: 14 amino acids. Trimming removed 5 bases at V and 2 bases at J, with 11 bases between. This clonotype was seen only a few times. The source material was PBMCs. The sequence was obtained from a human donor in good health (CMV status not recorded). Some clones in this sample may be carry-over from other donors' samples. The chain combines TRBV7-9 with TRBJ2-3; TRBD2 might be the D (6 bases). CDR3 amino acids: CASSPSAYTDTQYF. CDR3 DNA: TGTGCCAGCAGCCCTAGCGCATACACAGATACGCAGTATTTT.